This TCR beta chain was obtained from a study of shared clonotypes between healthy human individuals. CD45RA+ naive and CD45RA-negative memory subsets were separated from CD4+ cells. In regard to this clone: Its antigen is currently unknown.

Germline CDR1 is MNHEY and CDR2 is SMNVEV (reference sequence). The CDR3 sequence is 18 residues long. The junction had 11 bases not matched to a gene; V was cut back by 1 base and J by 3 bases. Study findings and constraints: When compared with the clonotypes that were shared by all four sorted-subset donors, the non-shared clonotypes turned out to have lower generation probabilities.

Profiled with immunoSEQ multiplex PCR; TCRdb holds only in-frame clones, not every one. The profile shows 2 million to 2.5 million clones, about 90% of them singletons. The chain carries TRBV27 and TRBJ2-3, with TRBD1 matching over 9 bases. The receptor's source is a young man in good health. Some clones in this sample may be carry-over from other donors' samples. Sequencing used naive CD4+ T cells from PBMCs. The subset is: CD45RA+ positively selected. The CDR3 loop is CASSLWGQGPVLTDTQYF. For the CDR3, the DNA is TGTGCCAGCAGTTTATGGGGACAGGGTCCCGTTTTAACAGATACGCAGTATTTT.